Given below is one T cell receptor (beta chain) in context. Antigen: not known. This sample is drawn from a study of cytomegalovirus exposure and HLA in healthy donors. Across the study: Falling in the Caucasian-associated ancestry cluster were roughly 80% of 398 genotyped donors.

Amplification used 60 Vbeta primers and 13 Jbeta primers. Sequencing used immunoSEQ multiplex PCR; TCRdb keeps in-frame clones, though not all of them. Seen here are approximately 150,000 clones, about 74% observed once, and the top ten hold about 3%. Study results and limitations: The presence/absence work took it that sequencing depth was about the same across donors. Excluded: some indistinguishable V segments such as TRBV6-2 and TRBV6-3.

The CDR3 is 14 amino acids. V lost 3 bases to trimming and J lost 3 bases, with 10 bases between them. CDR1 and CDR2 from the germline V gene are SGHDT and YYEEEE. This TCR derives from a male donor in good health and CMV-seronegative. This rearrangement joins TRBV5-6 to TRBJ1-5; D uncertain. Sequences were obtained from PBMCs. The chain's CDR3 is CASSSTQANQPQHF. The CDR3 nucleotides are TGTGCCAGCAGCTCGACGCAGGCCAATCAGCCCCAGCATTTT.